Below, 3 T cell receptor beta chains from the same sample are listed, as sequenced in a study of blood T cell repertoires in COVID-19. The method was immunoSEQ multiplex PCR; TCRdb's version includes in-frame clones alone and lacks a portion of them. The table includes about 110,000 clones, roughly 80% detected once. The sequenced sample was peripheral blood. The receptors originated from a woman in her sixties or seventies with acute or convalescent COVID-19.

The CDR3 region has the DNA TGCAGCGTTGACAGGGGAACAGATACGCAGTATTTT. Translation: CSVDRGTDTQYF. The rearrangement joins TRBV29-1 to TRBJ2-3; possible D gene TRBD1, 6 bases. Germline V gene sequence: CDR1 SQVTM, CDR2 ANQGSEA. Trimming cost V 3 bases and J 3 bases, with 7 bases left between them. The CDR3 has 12 amino acids.

The chain uses TRBV30 and TRBJ2-7; no firm D call. Trimming shortened V by 0 bases and J by 6 bases, and 6 bases separated the two germline ends. Germline values: CDR1 GTSNPN, CDR2 SVGIG (reference sequence). The CDR3 is 11 residues long. The CDR3 sequence: CAWSVLVEQYF. Written as DNA, the CDR3 is TGTGCCTGGAGTGTACTTGTCGAGCAGTACTTC. Filled out from reference TRBV30 and TRBJ2-7, the complete variable domain reads SQTIHQWPATLVQPVGSPLSLECTVEGTSNPNLYWYRQAAGRGLQLLFYSVGIGQISSEVPQNLSASRPQDRQFILSSKKLLLSDSGFYLCAWSVLVEQYFGPGTRLTVT.

The genes are TRBV30 and TRBJ1-5; the D is unclear. Germline values: CDR1 GTSNPN, CDR2 SVGIG (reference sequence). The CDR3 has 16 residues. The V and J ends lost 1 base and 4 bases respectively, with 17 bases between them. DNA of the CDR3: TGTGCCTGGAGTGCCCCCGACGGAATGAGGAATCAGCCCCAGCATTTT. Its protein is CAWSAPDGMRNQPQHF.